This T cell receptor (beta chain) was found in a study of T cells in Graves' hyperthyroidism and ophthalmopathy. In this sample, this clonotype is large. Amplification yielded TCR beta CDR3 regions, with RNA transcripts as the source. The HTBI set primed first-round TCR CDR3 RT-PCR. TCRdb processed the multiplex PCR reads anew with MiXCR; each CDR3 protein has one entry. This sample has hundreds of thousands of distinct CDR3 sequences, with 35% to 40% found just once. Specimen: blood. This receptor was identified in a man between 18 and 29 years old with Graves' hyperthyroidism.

The CDR3 loop reads CASKAGGGNQPQHF. Here the CDR3 DNA reads TGCGCCAGCAAAGCAGGGGGTGGCAATCAGCCCCAGCATTTT. This chain uses TRBV5-1 with TRBJ1-5; 7 nucleotides agree with TRBD1. The CDR3 runs to 14 residues. V shed 6 bases and J 2 bases; nucleotides not matched to a gene: 5. CDR1 and CDR2 from the germline V gene are SGHRS and YFSETQ.